The rows below give T cell receptor beta chains drawn from one sample of a study of blood T cell repertoires in COVID-19. The repertoire was sequenced with immunoSEQ multiplex PCR; TCRdb's copy has only in-frame clones and lacks some. Of 200,000 to 300,000 clones in the sample, about 90% were seen once. Sequenced material: peripheral blood. All receptors derive from a person aged 18 to 29 with COVID-19, enrolled during active disease. Both conserved end residues are part of each CDR3. The D gene is left open where the match is weak. Clone size is given for some rows only: seen once, a few or many times, or a class if the clone is expanded.

CDR3	DNA	V	J	D	size
CASSLSTGATGELFF	TGTGCCAGCAGCCTTTCGACAGGGGCGACCGGGGAGCTGTTTTTT	TRBV6-5	TRBJ2-2	TRBD1	-
CASSLDRGETQYF	TGTGCCAGCAGCTTGGACAGGGGAGAGACCCAGTACTTC	TRBV5-6	TRBJ2-5	TRBD1	-
CASSYPPTSGKDTQYF	TGTGCCAGCAGTTACCCTCCGACTAGCGGGAAGGATACGCAGTATTTT	TRBV6-2/TRBV6-3	TRBJ2-3	TRBD2	-
CASRIAGGPYNEQFF	TGCGCCAGTCGGATAGCGGGAGGGCCCTACAATGAGCAGTTCTTC	TRBV5-1	TRBJ2-1	TRBD2	-
CASMAGGLSYNEQFF	TGTGCCAGTATGGCGGGAGGGCTTTCCTACAATGAGCAGTTCTTC	TRBV19	TRBJ2-1	TRBD2	-
CASSVESGQSREQYF	TGTGCCAGCAGCGTAGAGTCAGGGCAATCTCGCGAGCAGTACTTC	TRBV9	TRBJ2-7	-	-
CASSLNLRISMNTEAFF	TGTGCCAGCAGTTTAAACTTGAGGATTTCGATGAACACTGAAGCTTTCTTT	TRBV28	TRBJ1-1	-	-
CASSSNPPGLPFEQYF	TGTGCCAGCAGCTCCAACCCCCCGGGACTACCATTCGAGCAGTACTTC	TRBV7-2	TRBJ2-7	TRBD2	once
CASSLVPGDGYGYTF	TGTGCCAGCAGCTTAGTGCCGGGTGACGGGTATGGCTACACCTTC	TRBV7-2	TRBJ1-2	-	once
CASSLRTSGFANTGELFF	TGTGCCAGCAGCCTTAGGACTAGCGGGTTCGCGAACACCGGGGAGCTGTTTTTT	TRBV3-1/TRBV3-2	TRBJ2-2	TRBD2	-
CASSYPEEQYF	TGTGCCAGCAGTTACCCTGAGGAGCAGTACTTC	TRBV6-2/TRBV6-3	TRBJ2-7	-	-
CASSAAAGGTGELFF	TGTGCCAGCAGCGCCGCAGCGGGAGGTACCGGGGAGCTGTTTTTT	TRBV5-8	TRBJ2-2	TRBD2	once
CASSVVSYEQYF	TGTGCCAGCAGCGTCGTCTCCTACGAGCAGTACTTC	TRBV7-9	TRBJ2-7	-	-
CASSILAGATDTQYF	TGTGCCAGTAGTATCTTGGCGGGGGCCACAGATACGCAGTATTTT	TRBV19	TRBJ2-3	-	-
CASSPRTGGNSPLHF	TGTGCCAGCAGTCCAAGGACAGGGGGCAATTCACCCCTCCACTTT	TRBV27	TRBJ1-6	TRBD1	-
CASSFFQGGNQPQHF	TGTGCCAGCAGTTTTTTCCAGGGTGGCAATCAGCCCCAGCATTTT	TRBV28	TRBJ1-5	-	-
CASSLEGGETQYF	TGCGCCAGCAGCTTGGAAGGCGGCGAGACCCAGTACTTC	TRBV5-1	TRBJ2-5	-	-
CASTPAGYYGYTF	TGTGCCAGCACCCCCGCAGGTTACTATGGCTACACCTTC	TRBV3-1/TRBV3-2	TRBJ1-2	-	-
CASSLEVRIMNTEAFF	TGTGCCAGCAGCCTGGAGGTTCGGATCATGAACACTGAAGCTTTCTTT	TRBV7-6	TRBJ1-1	-	-
CASSAGPGKLFF	TGTGCCAGCAGCGCGGGCCCAGGTAAACTGTTTTTT	TRBV5-6	TRBJ1-4	-	once
CASSLEQGGTEAFF	TGCGCCAGCAGCTTGGAACAGGGCGGCACTGAAGCTTTCTTT	TRBV5-1	TRBJ1-1	-	-
CASSPRASIGELFF	TGTGCCAGCTCACCACGGGCGTCGATCGGGGAGCTGTTTTTT	TRBV18	TRBJ2-2	-	once
CASSLFSPGGTGELFF	TGTGCCAGCAGCTTATTTTCCCCCGGGGGCACCGGGGAGCTGTTTTTT	TRBV7-9	TRBJ2-2	-	-
CATLTRRGQPQHF	TGTGCCACCCTGACCCGGCGAGGGCAGCCCCAGCATTTT	TRBV24-1	TRBJ1-5	-	-
CAIRRDSNLNYGYTF	TGTGCCATCCGCCGCGACAGCAATCTTAACTATGGCTACACCTTC	TRBV10-3	TRBJ1-2	-	-
CASSKVGDRVYRVEKLFF	TGTGCCAGCAGCAAAGTCGGGGACAGGGTATACCGGGTTGAAAAACTGTTTTTT	TRBV21-1	TRBJ1-4	-	-
CASSRGTGYNEQFF	TGTGCCAGCAGTAGGGGGACAGGCTACAATGAGCAGTTCTTC	TRBV7-3	TRBJ2-1	TRBD1	-
CASSEAGQEGYGYTF	TGTGCCAGCAGTGAAGCAGGACAGGAAGGGTATGGCTACACCTTC	TRBV6-1	TRBJ1-2	TRBD1	-
CASSERSGSAKNIQYF	TGTGCCAGCAGTGAAAGAAGCGGGAGTGCCAAAAACATTCAGTACTTC	TRBV6-1	TRBJ2-4	TRBD2	-
CASSFRTGADTQYF	TGTGCCAGCAGTTTCCGGACGGGGGCAGATACGCAGTATTTT	TRBV6-5	TRBJ2-3	-	-
CASSRGAGGPYEQYF	TGTGCCAGTAGTAGGGGAGCGGGAGGTCCCTACGAGCAGTACTTC	TRBV19	TRBJ2-7	TRBD2	-
CASSQVLDFWTEGLAGYTGELFF	TGTGCCAGCAGCCAAGTACTTGATTTTTGGACGGAAGGACTAGCGGGATACACCGGGGAGCTGTTTTTT	TRBV3-1/TRBV3-2	TRBJ2-2	TRBD2	-
CASSPLTGELFF	TGTGCCAGCAGTCCACTGACCGGGGAGCTGTTTTTT	TRBV6-5	TRBJ2-2	-	-
CASSYSGGLGEKLFF	TGTGCCAGCAGCTACTCAGGGGGCTTAGGTGAAAAACTGTTTTTT	TRBV3-1/TRBV3-2	TRBJ1-4	TRBD1	-
CASSYVRGAYEQYF	TGTGCCAGCAGTTACGTCAGGGGGGCCTACGAGCAGTACTTC	TRBV6-5	TRBJ2-7	-	-
CASSFGGSGGELFF	TGTGCCAGCAGTTTTGGGGGGAGTGGCGGGGAGCTGTTTTTT	TRBV27	TRBJ2-2	-	-
CASSPSSVRSGNTIYF	TGTGCCAGCTCACCGAGCTCCGTTCGCTCTGGAAACACCATATATTTT	TRBV18	TRBJ1-3	-	-
CASLPVGGGNEQFF	TGTGCCAGCCTCCCAGTGGGGGGAGGCAATGAGCAGTTCTTC	TRBV27	TRBJ2-1	-	once
CASSPRLAGNSYEQYF	TGCGCCAGCAGCCCCCGACTAGCGGGAAATTCCTACGAGCAGTACTTC	TRBV4-1	TRBJ2-7	TRBD2	-
CATSGSSLEADTQYF	TGTGCCACCAGTGGCTCGAGCCTAGAGGCAGATACGCAGTATTTT	TRBV24-1	TRBJ2-3	-	-
CASSSGTDNQPQHF	TGTGCCAGCAGCTCTGGGACAGACAATCAGCCCCAGCATTTT	TRBV5-4	TRBJ1-5	TRBD1	-
CASSSGQGVEKLFF	TGTGCCAGCAGTTCGGGACAGGGAGTTGAAAAACTGTTTTTT	TRBV28	TRBJ1-4	TRBD1	-
CASALGGDTEAFF	TGTGCTAGTGCCCTGGGGGGTGACACTGAAGCTTTCTTT	TRBV12-5	TRBJ1-1	-	-
CASSQELAGRQYF	TGTGCCAGCAGCCAAGAGCTAGCGGGACGGCAGTACTTC	TRBV4-2	TRBJ2-7	TRBD2	once
CASRLAGRQLNSPLHF	TGTGCAAGTCGCTTAGCGGGGCGTCAGCTTAATTCACCCCTCCACTTT	TRBV12-2	TRBJ1-6	-	-
CASTGQGIGTQYF	TGCGCCAGCACGGGACAGGGTATAGGGACCCAGTACTTC	TRBV10-2	TRBJ2-5	TRBD1	-
CASSFGQGGNYGYTF	TGTGCCAGTAGTTTCGGACAGGGGGGTAACTATGGCTACACCTTC	TRBV19	TRBJ1-2	TRBD1	-
CASSLDGARLILYNEQFF	TGTGCCAGCAGCTTAGATGGGGCCCGGTTGATCCTTTACAATGAGCAGTTCTTC	TRBV7-9	TRBJ2-1	-	-
CSATGDEAFF	TGCAGTGCCACAGGGGATGAAGCTTTCTTT	TRBV20-1	TRBJ1-1	TRBD1	-
CASGGRAGETQYF	TGTGCCAGCGGCGGGAGGGCCGGGGAGACCCAGTACTTC	TRBV27	TRBJ2-5	TRBD2	-
CASSQGGSGRTYEQYF	TGCGCCAGCAGTCAGGGGGGTAGCGGGAGGACCTACGAGCAGTACTTC	TRBV23-1	TRBJ2-7	TRBD2	-
CASSNGQAYEQYF	TGTGCCAGTAGCAACGGACAGGCATACGAGCAGTACTTC	TRBV19	TRBJ2-7	TRBD1	-
CASSEALRGLFF	TGCGCCAGCAGTGAGGCCCTCCGGGGACTGTTTTTT	TRBV10-2	TRBJ1-4	-	-